A single sample is the source of the 21 T cell receptor beta chains below, sequenced in a study of OX40 agonist ivuxolimab in advanced cancers. Profiled with immunoSEQ multiplex PCR; TCRdb holds only in-frame clones, not every one. The table records about 79,000 clones, 85% to 95% of them present only once. Sequencing was performed on CD4+ or CD8+ T cells sorted from blood, taken in a trial of the OX40 agonist ivuxolimab. The origin of the receptors is an adult with an advanced solid tumor such as melanoma, head and neck, liver or kidney cancer.

This chain links TRBV7-2 with TRBJ2-4; TRBD1 agrees at 9 bases. V lost 5 bases and J lost 6; bases outside the gene matches: 5. CDR1 SGHTA and CDR2 FQGNSA come from the germline V gene. This CDR3 has 14 residues. The CDR3 loop is CASSRGQGLNIQYF. The CDR3 coding sequence is TGTGCCAGCAGCCGCGGACAGGGGCTAAACATTCAGTACTTC. Full variable domain (outside the CDR3, taken from reference TRBV7-2 and TRBJ2-4): GAGVSQSPSNKVTEKGKDVELRCDPISGHTALYWYRQSLGQGLEFLIYFQGNSAPDKSGLPSDRFSAERTGGSVSTLTIQRTQQEDSAVYLCASSRGQGLNIQYFGAGTRLSVL.

The gene calls are TRBV7-9 and TRBJ2-1; D gene unclear. Looked up from germline, CDR1 is SEHNR and CDR2 is FQNEAQ (reference sequence). There are 12 residues in the CDR3. The V and J ends lost 1 base and 8 bases respectively, with 6 bases between them. CDR3 loop: CASSLGLYEQFF. The CDR3 region has the DNA TGTGCCAGCAGCTTAGGTTTGTATGAGCAGTTCTTC.

This rearrangement joins TRBV9 to TRBJ1-4; a possible D gene is TRBD1 (6 bases). This CDR3 has 13 amino acids. Trimming took off 4 bases at V and 5 bases at J, with 9 bases between the two ends. Germline lookup yields CDR1 SGDLS and CDR2 YYNGEE. For the CDR3, the DNA is TGTGCCAGCAGCCCTCAGGGGAATGAAAAACTGTTTTTT. It encodes CASSPQGNEKLFF.

This chain uses TRBV9 with TRBJ1-5; TRBD1 might be the D (5 bases). From germline, CDR1 is SGDLS and CDR2 YYNGEE. The ends were cut back, 4 bases at V and 1 base at J, with 9 bases in the middle. The CDR3 contains 14 residues. The CDR3 nucleotides read TGTGCCAGCAGCCAGGCAGGGAGCAATCAGCCCCAGCATTTT. Its protein is CASSQAGSNQPQHF.

V usage is TRBV4-1 and J usage is TRBJ2-5, with 7 bases lining up with TRBD1. Trimming at V came to 6 bases and at J to 5 bases, leaving 15 bases not matched to a gene. The CDR3 runs to 16 residues. Germline CDR1 reads MGHRA; CDR2 reads YSYEKL. CDR3 coding DNA: TGCGCCAGCAGGATCCATGAGGGGGCGCTGGGGGAGACCCAGTACTTC. Its protein is CASRIHEGALGETQYF.

This chain joins TRBV4-1 and TRBJ2-5, with D perhaps TRBD1 (5 bases). Germline V gene data show CDR1 as MGHRA and CDR2 as YSYEKL. Between the trimmed V and J ends, which lost 4 bases and 1 base, there was a span of 13 bases. The CDR3 has 15 amino acids. CDR3 residues: CASSPQGNPQETQYF. DNA of the CDR3: TGCGCCAGCAGCCCCCAGGGTAACCCCCAAGAGACCCAGTACTTC.

This chain uses TRBV5-1 with TRBJ2-5; D not resolved. V shed 0 bases and J shed 3 bases, with 9 bases lying between them. This CDR3 has 14 residues. Germline V lookup: CDR1 SGHRS, CDR2 YFSETQ. CDR3 coding DNA: TGCGCCAGCAGCTTGGGGTATGGGGAAGAGACCCAGTACTTC. Its protein is CASSLGYGEETQYF.

The chain combines TRBV6-1 with TRBJ2-2, with 7 bases matching TRBD2. Germline CDR1 MNHNS, CDR2 SASEGT. The CDR3 length is 15 residues. V lost 10 bases, J lost 5 bases, and 13 bases stayed unmatched. In nucleotides, the CDR3 is TGTGCCACCCCATTTATTTGGGGGGGGACCGGGGAGCTGTTTTTT. This encodes CATPFIWGGTGELFF.

This chain links TRBV19 with TRBJ1-2, with 7 bases lining up with TRBD1. Germline V gene data show CDR1 as LNHDA and CDR2 as SQIVND (reference sequence). CDR3 length: 13 amino acids. The V and J ends lost 8 bases and 8 bases, in that order; junction bases with no gene match: 11. CDR3 amino acids: CASLDRVMGGYTF. CDR3 DNA sequence: TGTGCCAGTCTTGACAGGGTGATGGGCGGCTACACCTTC.

This chain uses TRBV6-1 with TRBJ1-4; 7 bases align to TRBD1. The CDR3 totals 16 residues. Germline V gene data show CDR1 as MNHNS and CDR2 as SASEGT. J was trimmed by 7 bases and V by 0 bases; bases with no gene match: 8. CDR3 sequence: CASSEALGDSGEKLFF. The CDR3 region has the DNA TGTGCCAGCAGTGAAGCGCTGGGGGACAGTGGTGAAAAACTGTTTTTT.

The gene calls are TRBV19 and TRBJ2-1; 8 bases fit TRBD2. The CDR3 has 15 residues. J was trimmed by 6 bases and V by 2 bases; bases with no gene match: 6. Germline CDR1 LNHDA, CDR2 SQIVND (reference sequence). The CDR3 protein is CASSIMGLVANEQFF. Written as DNA, the CDR3 is TGTGCCAGTAGTATAATGGGACTAGTCGCCAATGAGCAGTTCTTC.

The chain uses TRBV9 and TRBJ1-1; TRBD1 matches 11 bases. Per germline, CDR1 SGDLS and CDR2 YYNGEE. V was pared by 2 bases and J by 4 bases, with 4 bases of the junction left unmatched. This CDR3 has 15 residues. CDR3 sequence: CASSVVGTGGTEAFF. The CDR3 DNA reads TGTGCCAGCAGCGTGGTGGGGACAGGGGGCACTGAAGCTTTCTTT.

V and J are TRBV9 and TRBJ2-3; 7 bases are a match to TRBD2. The CDR3 contains 15 residues. J lost 2 bases, V lost 6 bases, and 9 bases had no gene match. Germline V gene sequence: CDR1 SGDLS, CDR2 YYNGEE. The CDR3 sequence is CASTPWGGNTDTQYF. The CDR3 coding sequence is TGTGCCAGCACCCCCTGGGGGGGGAACACAGATACGCAGTATTTT.

The rearrangement uses TRBV5-8 and TRBJ1-2, with D maybe TRBD1 (5 bases). Between the trimmed V and J ends, which lost 4 bases and 2 bases, there was a span of 15 bases. Germline CDR1 is SGHTS and CDR2 is YDEGEE. This CDR3 has 15 amino acids. The CDR3 loop is CASSLRSRDNYGYTF. The DNA for the CDR3 is TGTGCCAGCAGCCTCAGATCCCGGGACAACTATGGCTACACCTTC.

The rearrangement uses TRBV27 and TRBJ2-7, with D unresolved. With 7 bases removed from V and 3 bases from J, the gap between germline ends came to 13 bases. Germline V gene sequence: CDR1 MNHEY, CDR2 SMNVEV (reference sequence). The CDR3 is 13 residues long. DNA of the CDR3: TGTGCCAGCAAAGGGTTCCATCACTACGAGCAGTACTTC. This sequence encodes CASKGFHHYEQYF.

V usage is TRBV11-2 and J usage is TRBJ2-5; D gene ambiguous. The J call is doubtful: the DNA matches TRBJ2-7 better. The CDR3 loop spans 12 amino acids. The germline V gene encodes CDR1 SGHAT and CDR2 FQNNGV. The CDR3 reads CASSLSSYEQYF. DNA of the CDR3: TGTGCCAGCAGCTTGAGCTCCTACGAGCAGTACTTC.

The chain uses TRBV4-1 and TRBJ1-5; no reliable D call. This CDR3 is built from 17 residues. Per the germline V gene, CDR1 is MGHRA and CDR2 is YSYEKL. The ends were cut back, 4 bases at V and 2 bases at J, with 18 bases in the middle. The CDR3 loop is CASSRRDPEGGNQPQHF. The DNA of the CDR3 is TGCGCCAGCAGCCGGAGAGATCCCGAAGGAGGCAATCAGCCCCAGCATTTT.

The chain has TRBV10-2 and TRBJ2-1; D is unclear. The CDR3 is 14 amino acids. Germline V gives CDR1 WSHSY, CDR2 SAAADI. V was pared by 4 bases and J by 0 bases, with 7 bases between. The DNA for the CDR3 is TGCGCCAGCAGTGTTCAGGTCTCCTACAATGAGCAGTTCTTC. Amino acid sequence: CASSVQVSYNEQFF.

The J gene is TRBJ1-5, the V gene TRBV2; 7 bases map to TRBD1. The germline CDR1 and CDR2 sequences are SNHLY and FYNNEI. The length of the CDR3 is 16 residues. V lost 3 bases, J lost 0 bases, and 5 bases stayed unmatched. The CDR3 bases are TGTGCCAGCAGTGAGCAGGGACAGAGTAGCAATCAGCCCCAGCATTTT. Amino acid sequence: CASSEQGQSSNQPQHF.

The CDR3 DNA is TGCGCCAGCAGTCAGGCGGCGGGACCCAGTTACGAGCAGTACTTC. Its translation is CASSQAAGPSYEQYF. This chain joins TRBV5-1 and TRBJ2-7; tentative D call: TRBD2 (6 bases). CDR1 and CDR2 from the germline V gene are SGHRS and YFSETQ. Trimming left V 5 bases short and J 4 bases short, with 19 bases between. The CDR3 is 15 residues long.

The gene calls are TRBV29-1 and TRBJ1-4; D not resolved. This CDR3 comprises 12 residues. Trimming removed 4 bases at V and 4 bases at J, with 7 bases between. The germline V gene encodes CDR1 SQVTM and CDR2 ANQGSEA. Here the CDR3 reads CSVVSSNEKLFF. The CDR3 DNA is TGCAGCGTTGTATCTAGTAATGAAAAACTGTTTTTT.